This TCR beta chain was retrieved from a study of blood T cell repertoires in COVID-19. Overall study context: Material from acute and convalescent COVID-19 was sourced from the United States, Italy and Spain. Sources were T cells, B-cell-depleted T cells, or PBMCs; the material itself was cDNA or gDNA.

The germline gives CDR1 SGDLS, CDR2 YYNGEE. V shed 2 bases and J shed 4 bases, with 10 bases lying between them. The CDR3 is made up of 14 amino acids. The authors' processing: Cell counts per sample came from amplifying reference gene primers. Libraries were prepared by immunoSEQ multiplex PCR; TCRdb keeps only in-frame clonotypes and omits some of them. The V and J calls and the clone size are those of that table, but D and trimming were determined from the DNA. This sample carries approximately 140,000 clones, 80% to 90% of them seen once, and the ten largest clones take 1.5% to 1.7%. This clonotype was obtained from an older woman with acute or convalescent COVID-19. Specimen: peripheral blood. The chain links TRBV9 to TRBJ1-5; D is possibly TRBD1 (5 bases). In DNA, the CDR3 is TGTGCCAGCAGCGTGGGACTCATGAATCAGCCCCAGCATTTT. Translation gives CASSVGLMNQPQHF. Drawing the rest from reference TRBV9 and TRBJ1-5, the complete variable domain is DSGVTQTPKHLITATGQRVTLRCSPRSGDLSVYWYQQSLDQGLQFLIQYYNGEERAKGNILERFSAQQFPDLHSELNLSSLELGDSALYFCASSVGLMNQPQHFGDGTRLSIL.